Below, 13 T cell receptor beta chains from the same sample are listed, as sequenced in a study of blood T cells in healthy people across ages. A sample-barcoded 5' primer and a J-beta primer mix were used in a second PCR of roughly 7 to 11 cycles. TCRdb fed the 5' RACE reads into MiXCR, producing one record per CDR3 protein. Of 1.5 million or so distinct CDR3 sequences detected, roughly two fifths appear once; the ten largest clones hold around 4%. The sequenced sample was blood. Receptors were obtained from a woman between 18 and 30 years old in good health.

The chain carries TRBV20-1 and TRBJ1-5, with D possibly matching TRBD1 (5 bases). The V gene lost 6 bases and the J gene lost 3 bases, with 15 bases spanning the gap. The CDR3 consists of 14 residues. Germline values: CDR1 DFQATT, CDR2 SNEGSKA (reference sequence). CDR3 sequence reads: CSAAPGVHNQPQHF. The CDR3 DNA is TGCAGTGCCGCCCCGGGGGTCCACAATCAGCCCCAGCATTTT.

The rearrangement uses TRBV2 and TRBJ2-7, with 9 bases matching TRBD2. J gave up 4 bases and V 7 bases, and 8 bases lay outside the gene matches. Germline CDR1 reads SNHLY; CDR2 reads FYNNEI. CDR3 length: 14 amino acids. The CDR3 spells CASTPSGEGYEQYF. The CDR3 bases are TGTGCCAGCACCCCTAGCGGGGAAGGATACGAGCAGTACTTC.

The chain links TRBV10-3 to TRBJ1-6; a weak D match, TRBD1 (5 bases). Germline V gene data show CDR1 as ENHRY and CDR2 as SYGVKD. The CDR3 extends over 13 amino acids. Between the trimmed V and J ends, which lost 2 bases and 10 bases, there was a span of 9 bases. The DNA for the CDR3 is TGTGCCATCAGTGAGCTGGGGCAATCACCCCTCCACTTT. Its protein product is CAISELGQSPLHF.

This clonotype has a single count. This sequence joins TRBV29-1 and TRBJ2-7; D not resolved. Looked up from germline, CDR1 is SQVTM and CDR2 is ANQGSEA. The CDR3 is made up of 12 amino acids. V dropped 5 bases and J dropped 4 bases, with 12 bases sitting between them. CDR3 region: CSVIGQAYEQYF. In DNA form, the CDR3 reads TGCAGCGTTATTGGGCAGGCTTACGAGCAGTACTTC.

This clonotype has more than one count but fewer than ten. V is TRBV6-2 or TRBV6-3 and J is TRBJ2-5; 9 positions match TRBD2. CDR3 length: 18 residues. Per the germline V gene, CDR1 is MNHEY and CDR2 is SVGEGT. With 2 bases clipped from V and 2 bases from J, the junction kept 12 bases outside the gene matches. The CDR3 reads CASSYGFSASGKQETQYF. CDR3 DNA sequence: TGTGCCAGCAGTTACGGCTTCTCGGCTAGCGGGAAACAAGAGACCCAGTACTTC.

The CDR3, as DNA: TGTGCCAGCAGCCAAAGACCGACGGGTACGCAGTATTTT. Amino acid sequence: CASSQRPTGTQYF. The chain uses TRBV14 and TRBJ2-3; D is undetermined. The CDR3 is made up of 13 amino acids. In germline, CDR1 is SGHDN, CDR2 FVKESK. Trimming left V 2 bases short and J 8 bases short, with 11 bases between.

V usage is TRBV4-2 and J usage is TRBJ1-4; the D gene is possibly TRBD1 (6 bases). This CDR3 comprises 15 residues. Trimming pared 0 bases from V and 5 bases from J, leaving 10 bases between. Germline V gene data show CDR1 as LGHNA and CDR2 as YNFKEQ. CDR3 sequence reads: CASSQEDRQNEKLFF. CDR3 sequence (DNA): TGTGCCAGCAGCCAAGAGGACAGACAAAATGAAAAACTGTTTTTT.

J is TRBJ2-4 and V is TRBV20-1; 8 bases match TRBD1. CDR1 and CDR2 (germline): DFQATT, SNEGSKA (reference sequence). This CDR3 is built from 14 residues. J gave up 2 bases and V 5 bases, and 5 bases lay outside the gene matches. The CDR3: CSADRTGSKNIQYF. DNA of the CDR3: TGCAGTGCTGACCGGACAGGGTCCAAAAACATTCAGTACTTC.

This CDR3 reads CRLAGRVVTNSPLHF. DNA of the CDR3: TGCAGGCTGGCGGGGAGAGTAGTTACCAATTCACCCCTCCACTTT. The chain combines TRBV29-1 with TRBJ1-6, with D unclear. Germline CDR1 and CDR2: SQVTM and ANQGSEA. The CDR3 is 15 amino acids. The full variable domain, rest sourced from reference TRBV29-1 and TRBJ1-6, is SAVISQKPSRDICQRGTSLTIQCQVDSQVTMMFWYRQQPGQSLTLIATANQGSEATYESGFVIDKFPISRPNLTFSTLTVSNMSPEDSSIYLCRLAGRVVTNSPLHFGNGTRLTVT.

This chain links TRBV20-1 with TRBJ1-1, with 10 positions matching TRBD1. The germline V gene has CDR1 DFQATT and CDR2 SNEGSKA (reference sequence). The length of the CDR3 is 14 residues. The ends lost 5 bases at V and 5 bases at J; junction bases unmatched: 8. In nucleotides, the CDR3 is TGCAGTGCTGGGAGACAGGGGGCTAGTACTGAAGCTTTCTTT. This translates into CSAGRQGASTEAFF.

This chain links TRBV6-1 with TRBJ1-1, with D unresolved. V was cut by 4 bases and J by 10 bases, with 13 bases left in between. CDR3 length: 12 amino acids. CDR1 is MNHNS, CDR2 SASEGT, per germline. This CDR3 is CASSVPDRVAFF. As DNA, the CDR3 is TGTGCCAGCAGTGTTCCTGATAGAGTAGCTTTCTTT.

This sequence joins TRBV6-5 and TRBJ1-1, with 7 bases matching TRBD1. Germline values: CDR1 MNHEY, CDR2 SVGAGI. The length of the CDR3 is 15 residues. The J segment lost 6 bases and the V segment lost 4 bases, leaving 11 bases of the junction unmatched. Here the CDR3 DNA reads TGTGCCAGCAGTTCCCCGGGACAGTCGAGCCCTGAAGCTTTCTTT. This translates into CASSSPGQSSPEAFF.

V usage is TRBV6-6 and J usage is TRBJ2-7; D uncertain. V shed 5 bases and J shed 7 bases, with 18 bases lying between them. Germline values: CDR1 MNHNY, CDR2 SVGAGI (reference sequence). CDR3 length equals 14 residues. The CDR3: CASSPVPSISEQYF. CDR3 sequence (DNA): TGTGCCAGCAGTCCGGTTCCTAGTATTAGTGAGCAGTACTTC.